This TCR beta chain was found in a study of T cell changes during pregnancy in multiple sclerosis. The CDR3 totals 18 residues. CDR1 LNHDA and CDR2 SQIVND come from the germline V gene (reference sequence). J lost 5 bases, V lost 0 bases, and 16 bases had no gene match. Using immunoSEQ multiplex PCR, the repertoire was profiled, and TCRdb retains in-frame clones only, with some absent. The table records 58,000 or so clones, around 92% of them present only once. The chain links TRBV19 to TRBJ2-7; 7 bases are a match to TRBD2. The source material was peripheral blood, sampled in the first trimester of pregnancy. The receptor comes from a female donor with multiple sclerosis, enrolled in a pregnancy study. The CDR3 nucleotides read TGTGCCAGTAGTATAGAATCGGGGTCTAGCGGATTCCAGCACGAGCAGTACTTC. Encoded protein: CASSIESGSSGFQHEQYF.